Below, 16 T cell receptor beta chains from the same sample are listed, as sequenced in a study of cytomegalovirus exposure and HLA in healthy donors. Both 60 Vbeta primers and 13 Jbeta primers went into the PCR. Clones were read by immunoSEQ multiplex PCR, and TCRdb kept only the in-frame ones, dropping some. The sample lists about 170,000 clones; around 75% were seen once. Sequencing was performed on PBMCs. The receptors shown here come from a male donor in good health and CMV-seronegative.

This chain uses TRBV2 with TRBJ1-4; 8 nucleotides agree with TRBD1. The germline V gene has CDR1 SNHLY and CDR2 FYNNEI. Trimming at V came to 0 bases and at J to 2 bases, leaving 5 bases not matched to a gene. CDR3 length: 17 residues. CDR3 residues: CASSEAQGARTNEKLFF. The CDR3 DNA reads TGTGCCAGCAGTGAAGCGCAGGGGGCGCGGACTAATGAAAAACTGTTTTTT.

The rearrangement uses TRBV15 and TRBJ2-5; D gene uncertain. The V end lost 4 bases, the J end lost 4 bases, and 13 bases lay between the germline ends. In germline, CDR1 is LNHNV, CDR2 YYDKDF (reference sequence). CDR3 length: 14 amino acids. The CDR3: CATSNGPSGETQYF. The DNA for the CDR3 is TGTGCCACCAGCAACGGCCCCTCGGGAGAGACCCAGTACTTC.

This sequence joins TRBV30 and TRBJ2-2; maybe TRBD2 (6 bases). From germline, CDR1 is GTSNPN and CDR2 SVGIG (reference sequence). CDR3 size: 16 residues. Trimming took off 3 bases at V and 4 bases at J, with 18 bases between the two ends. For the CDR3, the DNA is TGTGCCTGGAGCGACCCCCGTGGGGGAGGCACCGGGGAGCTGTTTTTT. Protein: CAWSDPRGGGTGELFF.

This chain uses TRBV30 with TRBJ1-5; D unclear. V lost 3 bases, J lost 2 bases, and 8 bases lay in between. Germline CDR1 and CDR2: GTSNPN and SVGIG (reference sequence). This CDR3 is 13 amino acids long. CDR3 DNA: TGTGCCTGGAGGCCGGGAGGCAATCAGCCCCAGCATTTT. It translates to CAWRPGGNQPQHF.

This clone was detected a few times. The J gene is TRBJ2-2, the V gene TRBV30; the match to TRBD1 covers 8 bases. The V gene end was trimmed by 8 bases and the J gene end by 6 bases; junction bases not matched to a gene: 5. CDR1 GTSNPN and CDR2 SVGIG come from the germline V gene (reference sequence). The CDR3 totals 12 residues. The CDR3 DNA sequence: TGTGCCCGTCAACAGGGGGCCGGGGAGCTGTTTTTT. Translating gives CARQQGAGELFF.

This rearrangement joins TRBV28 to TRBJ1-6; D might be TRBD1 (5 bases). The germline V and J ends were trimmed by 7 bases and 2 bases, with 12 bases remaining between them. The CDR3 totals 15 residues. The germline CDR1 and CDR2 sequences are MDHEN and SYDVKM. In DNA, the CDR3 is TGTGCCAGCAACTCGGGGGACCCCTATAATTCACCCCTCCACTTT. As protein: CASNSGDPYNSPLHF.

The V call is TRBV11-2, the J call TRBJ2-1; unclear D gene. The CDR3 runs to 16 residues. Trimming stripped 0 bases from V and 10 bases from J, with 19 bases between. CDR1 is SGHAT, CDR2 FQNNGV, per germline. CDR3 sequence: CASSLDLEASLGEQFF. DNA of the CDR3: TGTGCCAGCAGCTTAGATCTCGAAGCGTCCCTCGGGGAGCAGTTCTTC.

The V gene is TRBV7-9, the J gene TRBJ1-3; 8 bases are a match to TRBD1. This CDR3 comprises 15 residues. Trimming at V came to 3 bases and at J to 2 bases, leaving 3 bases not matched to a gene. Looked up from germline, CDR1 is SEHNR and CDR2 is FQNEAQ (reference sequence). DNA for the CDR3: TGTGCCAGCAGCTTGCTCAGGGGGCCTGGAAACACCATATATTTT. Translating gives CASSLLRGPGNTIYF.

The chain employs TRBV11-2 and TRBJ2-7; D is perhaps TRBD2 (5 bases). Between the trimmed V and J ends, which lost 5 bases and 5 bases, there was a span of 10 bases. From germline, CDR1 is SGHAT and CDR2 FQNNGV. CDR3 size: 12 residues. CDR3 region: CASSPPRDEQYF. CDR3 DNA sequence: TGTGCCAGCAGCCCCCCGAGGGACGAGCAGTACTTC.

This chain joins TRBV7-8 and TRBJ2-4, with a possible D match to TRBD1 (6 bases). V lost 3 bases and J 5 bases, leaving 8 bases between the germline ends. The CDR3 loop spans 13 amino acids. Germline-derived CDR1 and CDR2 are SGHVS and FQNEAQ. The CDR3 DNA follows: TGTGCCAGCAGCTTGGACAGACAAAACATTCAGTACTTC. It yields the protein CASSLDRQNIQYF.

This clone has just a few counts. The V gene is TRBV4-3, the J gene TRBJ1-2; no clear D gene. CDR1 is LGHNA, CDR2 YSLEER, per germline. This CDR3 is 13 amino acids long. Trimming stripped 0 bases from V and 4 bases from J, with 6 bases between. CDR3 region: CASSQEWSYGYTF. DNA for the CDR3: TGCGCCAGCAGCCAAGAGTGGAGCTATGGCTACACCTTC.

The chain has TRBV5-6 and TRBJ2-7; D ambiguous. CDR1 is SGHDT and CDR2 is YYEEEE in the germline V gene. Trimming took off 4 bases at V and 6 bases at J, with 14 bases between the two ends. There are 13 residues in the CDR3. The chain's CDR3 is CASSPTRLREQYF. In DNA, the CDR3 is TGTGCCAGCAGCCCGACCAGGTTGCGCGAGCAGTACTTC.

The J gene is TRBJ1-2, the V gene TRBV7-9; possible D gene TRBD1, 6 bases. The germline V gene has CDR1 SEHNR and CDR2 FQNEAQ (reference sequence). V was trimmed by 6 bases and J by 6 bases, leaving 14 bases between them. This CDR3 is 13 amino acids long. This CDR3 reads CASSGGGADGYTF. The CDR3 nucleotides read TGTGCCAGCAGTGGCGGGGGGGCGGATGGCTACACCTTC.

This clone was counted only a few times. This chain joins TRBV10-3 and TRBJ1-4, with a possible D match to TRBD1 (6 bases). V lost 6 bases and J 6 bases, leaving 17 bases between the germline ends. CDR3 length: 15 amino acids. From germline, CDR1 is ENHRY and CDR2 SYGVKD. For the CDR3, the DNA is TGTGCCATCAGGGAAACAGGGATGCAGGATGAAAAACTGTTTTTT. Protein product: CAIRETGMQDEKLFF.

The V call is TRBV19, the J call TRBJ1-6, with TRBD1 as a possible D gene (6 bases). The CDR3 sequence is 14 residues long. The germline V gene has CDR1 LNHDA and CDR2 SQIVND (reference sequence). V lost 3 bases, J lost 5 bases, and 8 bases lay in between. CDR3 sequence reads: CASSMYRDNSPLHF. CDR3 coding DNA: TGTGCCAGTAGTATGTACAGGGATAATTCACCCCTCCACTTT.

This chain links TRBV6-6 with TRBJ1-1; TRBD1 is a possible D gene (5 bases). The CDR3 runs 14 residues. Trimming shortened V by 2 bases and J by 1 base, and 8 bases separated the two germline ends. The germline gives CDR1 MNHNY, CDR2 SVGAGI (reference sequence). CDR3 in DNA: TGTGCCAGCAGTTACGGGGCAGCGAACACTGAAGCTTTCTTT. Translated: CASSYGAANTEAFF.